The present T cell receptor (beta chain) was sequenced within a study of blood T cell repertoires in COVID-19. Study in general: COVID-19 samples, acute and convalescent, were from the United States, Italy and Spain. PBMCs, B-cell-depleted T cells, or T cells were the source of the cDNA or gDNA that made up the material.

Trimming removed 8 bases from V and 2 bases from J, with 13 bases in between. The germline V gene has CDR1 MNHEY and CDR2 SMNVEV (reference sequence). This CDR3 has 13 amino acids. Original processing notes: Amplification from reference gene primers served as the basis for estimated nucleated cell counts. Only in-frame clones appear in the TCRdb table, and some are missing; sequencing was by immunoSEQ multiplex PCR. V, J and clone size are taken as reported in that table, and D and trimming were inferred from the DNA itself. Of tens of thousands of clones in the sample, approximately 89% were seen once.

This clonotype was sampled from an older woman with COVID-19, enrolled during active disease. The chain uses TRBV27 and TRBJ2-7, with D possibly being TRBD1 (5 bases). Sequencing used peripheral blood. The CDR3 DNA sequence: TGTGCCAGCGGCAGGACACCGACCTACGAGCAGTACTTC. Encoded protein: CASGRTPTYEQYF.